This TCR beta chain came from a study of T cells after yellow fever vaccination. As for the study in general: SMART-Seq v4 Ultra Low Input served to prepare low-cell-number fractions. General study points: Booster samples showed a return of most primary-vaccination clones (approximately 96% CD4, around 85% CD8). The study noted that FACS-sorted repertoires could contain abundant clonotypes contaminating from the bulk population.

One entry per CDR3 protein, called by TCRdb with MiXCR from the 5' RACE reads. The sample includes 300,000 or so distinct CDR3 sequences, roughly 13% of them seen just once. Details on this clonotype: The antigen is unknown.

The CDR3 loop spans 15 amino acids. The sequencing here drew on CD4+ T cells sorted from PBMCs, taken 45 days after the yellow fever booster vaccination. The receptor was isolated from a man aged 30 to 45 who received the YFV17D yellow fever vaccine. The V gene is TRBV21-1, the J gene TRBJ2-1; TRBD1, the table's D call, lacks a check against the DNA. TRBV21-1 constitutes a pseudogene. The CDR3 reads CASSNAGASYNEQFF. The DNA of the CDR3 is TGTGCCAGCAGCAACGCAGGGGCCTCCTACAATGAGCAGTTCTTC.